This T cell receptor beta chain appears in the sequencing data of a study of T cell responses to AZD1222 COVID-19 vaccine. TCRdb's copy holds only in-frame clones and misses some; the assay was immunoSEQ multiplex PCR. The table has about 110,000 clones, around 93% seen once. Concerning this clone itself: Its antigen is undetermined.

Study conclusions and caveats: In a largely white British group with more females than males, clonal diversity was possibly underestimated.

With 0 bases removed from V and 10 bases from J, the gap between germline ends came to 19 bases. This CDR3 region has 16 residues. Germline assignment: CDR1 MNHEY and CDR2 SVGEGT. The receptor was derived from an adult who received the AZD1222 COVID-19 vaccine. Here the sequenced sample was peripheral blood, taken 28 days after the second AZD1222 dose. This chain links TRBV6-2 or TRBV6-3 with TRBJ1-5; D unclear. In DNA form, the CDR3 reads TGTGCCAGCAGTTACTCCCAGGTTATACCCGGTGGTCCCCAGCATTTT. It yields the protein CASSYSQVIPGGPQHF.